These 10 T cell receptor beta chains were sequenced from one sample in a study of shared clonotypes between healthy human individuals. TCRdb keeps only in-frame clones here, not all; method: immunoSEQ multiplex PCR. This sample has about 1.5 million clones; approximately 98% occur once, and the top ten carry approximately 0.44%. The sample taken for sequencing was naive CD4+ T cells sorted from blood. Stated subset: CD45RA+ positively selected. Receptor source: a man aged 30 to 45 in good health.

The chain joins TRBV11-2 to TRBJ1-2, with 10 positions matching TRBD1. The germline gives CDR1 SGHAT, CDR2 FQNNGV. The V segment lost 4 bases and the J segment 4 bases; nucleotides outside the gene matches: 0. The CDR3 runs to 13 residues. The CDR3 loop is CASSWDRGYGYTF. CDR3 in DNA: TGTGCCAGCAGCTGGGACAGGGGCTATGGCTACACCTTC.

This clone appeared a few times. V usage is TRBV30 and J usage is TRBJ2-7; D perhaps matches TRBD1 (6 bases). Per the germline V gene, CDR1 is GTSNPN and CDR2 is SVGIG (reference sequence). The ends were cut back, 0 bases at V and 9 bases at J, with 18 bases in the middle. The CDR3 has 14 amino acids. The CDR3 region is CAWSVHAGALGQYF. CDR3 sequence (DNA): TGTGCCTGGAGTGTACACGCAGGGGCCCTAGGGCAGTACTTC.

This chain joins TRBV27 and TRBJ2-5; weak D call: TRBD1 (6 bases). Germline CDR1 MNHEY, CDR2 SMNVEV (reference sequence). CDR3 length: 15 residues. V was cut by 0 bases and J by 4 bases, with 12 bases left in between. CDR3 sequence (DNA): TGTGCCAGCAGTTTATCCGGAACAGGGCGAGAGACCCAGTACTTC. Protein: CASSLSGTGRETQYF.

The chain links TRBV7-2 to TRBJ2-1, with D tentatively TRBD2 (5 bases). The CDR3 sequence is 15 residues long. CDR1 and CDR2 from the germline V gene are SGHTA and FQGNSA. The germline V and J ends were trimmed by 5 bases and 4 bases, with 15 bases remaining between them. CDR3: CASSLSADFYNEQFF. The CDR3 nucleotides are TGTGCCAGCAGCCTTTCCGCGGACTTTTACAATGAGCAGTTCTTC.

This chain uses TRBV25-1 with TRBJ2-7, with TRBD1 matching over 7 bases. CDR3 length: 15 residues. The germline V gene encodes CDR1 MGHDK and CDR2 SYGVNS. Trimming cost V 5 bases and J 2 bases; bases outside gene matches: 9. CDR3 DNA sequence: TGTGCCAGCAGTAGCTACAGGGGATACACCTACGAGCAGTACTTC. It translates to CASSSYRGYTYEQYF.

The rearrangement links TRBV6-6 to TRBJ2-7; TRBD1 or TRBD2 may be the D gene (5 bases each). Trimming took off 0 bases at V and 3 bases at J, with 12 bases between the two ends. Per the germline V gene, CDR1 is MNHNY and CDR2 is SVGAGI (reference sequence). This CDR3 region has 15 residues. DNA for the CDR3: TGTGCCAGCAGTTACTCGGGGACGGCTGGCTACGAGCAGTACTTC. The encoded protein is CASSYSGTAGYEQYF.

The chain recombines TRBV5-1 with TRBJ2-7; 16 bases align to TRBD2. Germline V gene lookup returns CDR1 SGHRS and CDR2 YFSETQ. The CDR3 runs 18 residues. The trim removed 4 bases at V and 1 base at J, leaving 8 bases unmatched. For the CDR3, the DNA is TGCGCCAGCAGCCAGCCGGGACTAGCGGGAGGGGCGTCCTACGAGCAGTACTTC. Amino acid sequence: CASSQPGLAGGASYEQYF.

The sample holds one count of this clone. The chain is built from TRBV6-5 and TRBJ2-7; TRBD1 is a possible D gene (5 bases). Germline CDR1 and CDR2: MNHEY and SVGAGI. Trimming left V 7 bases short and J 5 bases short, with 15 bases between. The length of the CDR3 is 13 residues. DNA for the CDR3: TGTGCCAGCACCTCCCCGAGCAGGGACGAGCAGTACTTC. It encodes CASTSPSRDEQYF.

The CDR3 coding sequence is TGTGCCTGGGTTACCAGAACCGGGAGGGGGATGAATGAGCAGTTCTTC. It encodes CAWVTRTGRGMNEQFF. The V and J genes are TRBV30 and TRBJ2-1, with 8 bases fitting TRBD2. In germline, CDR1 is GTSNPN, CDR2 SVGIG (reference sequence). Trimming removed 5 bases from V and 7 bases from J; junction bases left unmatched: 16. The CDR3 totals 16 residues. Full variable domain (remainder filled in from reference TRBV30 and TRBJ2-1): SQTIHQWPATLVQPVGSPLSLECTVEGTSNPNLYWYRQAAGRGLQLLFYSVGIGQISSEVPQNLSASRPQDRQFILSSKKLLLSDSGFYLCAWVTRTGRGMNEQFFGPGTRLTVL.

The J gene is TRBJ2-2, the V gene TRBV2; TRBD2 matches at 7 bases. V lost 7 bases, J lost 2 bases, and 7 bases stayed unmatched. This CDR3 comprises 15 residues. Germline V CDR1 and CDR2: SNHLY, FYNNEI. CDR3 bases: TGTGCCAGCACTGAGACTAGCTCAAACACCGGGGAGCTGTTTTTT. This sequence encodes CASTETSSNTGELFF.